These 2 T cell receptor beta chains share one sample of origin, sequenced in a study of post-analysis software for immune sequencing data. Regarding the study as a whole: Patients had higher frequencies than controls of roughly five TRBV segments, including TRBV5-6, TRBV5-1 and TRBV20-1.

cDNA libraries for TCR beta contained unique molecular identifiers. TCRdb passed the PCR reads through MiXCR, listing each CDR3 protein once. The profile shows a few hundred thousand distinct CDR3 sequences, around 34% of them singletons. The antigens of these receptors remain unknown. The sequencing input was blood. These receptors all stem from a girl between 5 and 17 years old with multiple sclerosis.

The rearrangement uses TRBV13 and TRBJ1-2; the D gene is possibly TRBD1 (6 bases). CDR3 length equals 15 residues. CDR1 is PRHDT and CDR2 is FYEKMQ in the germline V gene (reference sequence). V was shortened by 7 bases and J by 0 bases, with 15 bases between the two germline ends. CDR3 region: CASTVWGHANYGYTF. In DNA form, the CDR3 reads TGTGCCAGCACGGTCTGGGGGCATGCTAACTATGGCTACACCTTC.

The chain links TRBV4-1 to TRBJ2-1; 8 bases match TRBD1. Germline loops: CDR1 MGHRA, CDR2 YSYEKL. This CDR3 is 15 amino acids long. V trimming: 4 bases; J trimming: 5 bases; junction bases outside the gene matches: 7. The CDR3 reads CASSPSQGADNEQFF. CDR3 bases: TGCGCCAGCAGCCCCTCCCAGGGGGCAGACAATGAGCAGTTCTTC.